What follows is one TCR beta chain and its context. Its antigen is not yet known. From each donor, a roughly 2.6 ml peripheral blood sample was collected into PAXgene tubes and stored at -80 degrees C. Without T cell sorting, total RNA was isolated from whole blood using the PAXgene blood miRNA kit on an automated QIAcube. Peripheral blood from monozygotic twin pairs who were concordant or discordant for inflammatory bowel disease underwent deep TCRalpha and TCRbeta repertoire profiling using unique molecular barcoding. Smoking habits were recorded for all twin pairs, and each individual was classified as a current, former or never smoker. The source of the sample is a study of monozygotic twins with inflammatory bowel disease (dated by TCRdb to between 2018 and 2021). For context, the study as a whole: A total of some 30 monozygotic twin pairs were included in the full study, comprising nine German pairs (four IBD-concordant, five IBD-discordant) and 19 IBD-discordant Danish pairs. Disease-associated traits were sought mainly through comparisons between IBD patients and their genetically identical healthy co-twins within discordant pairs. Each individual had, on average, about 151 000 unique TCRalpha sequences and 181 000 unique TCRbeta sequences available for analysis.

The library was produced with 5' RACE. Preparation of each TCR library used roughly 3.5 ug of total RNA. For each sample, cDNA synthesis was carried out in eight separate reactions using SMARTScribe reverse transcriptase. Unique molecular identifiers containing a 6-nucleotide sample barcode were introduced through template switching during cDNA synthesis. Two nested PCRs of roughly 16 and 10 cycles amplified the TCRalpha and TCRbeta cDNA, and bead purification followed each PCR. Before amplification, the cDNA was treated with uracil DNA-glycosylase and purified using the QIAquick PCR purification kit. In the second PCR, Illumina TruSeq-compatible adapters and sample-specific barcodes were added. Library quality and concentration were assessed using TapeStation and Qubit, and 5 to 6 ng of each library was pooled. Sequencing of pooled libraries was carried out on an Illumina HiSeq2500 single-index Rapid Run using 2 x 100 bp reads and custom sequencing primers. Regarding the original processing steps: UMI-based consensus assembly with MiGEC version 1.2.6 was used to correct PCR and sequencing errors. MiXCR version 2.1.1 handled V(D)J alignment, clonotype assembly and CDR3 extraction. To normalise gene usage, clonotype sharing and MAIT/NKT TCR abundance, the analysis used the top 1000, 10 000 and 20 000 clonotypes per sample. After downsampling to 27 000 UMIs, diversity was calculated as the inverse Simpson index using the vegan R package. Paired Mann-Whitney U tests were applied to discordant twin pairs, with Benjamini-Hochberg correction for multiple testing. Based on TCRdb reprocessing of the reads, there is one entry per CDR3 protein sequence, and DNA is missing. The V and J calls shown here were made by TCRdb, not taken from the authors' results. The data table for this sample lists about 380,000 distinct CDR3 sequences. Of the sample, roughly 2.6% is held by the ten largest clones.

The CDR3 runs 13 residues from the cysteine to the phenylalanine. No DNA appears here. The germline V gene (reference sequence) sets CDR1 to MNHEY and CDR2 to SMNVEV. General findings and caveats noted by the study authors: Distinction between different T cell subtypes could not be achieved in the analysis. TCRbeta repertoire diversity, by inverse Simpson index, was decreased in IBD patients compared with their healthy co-twins. Compared with healthy twins, IBD patients shared fewer clonotypes with other individuals, and the difference was most pronounced in patients with signs of disease activity. The results gave no support for a single strong signal or clonotype linked to IBD. Repertoire similarity did not differ between concordant and discordant twins, which could be due to limited statistical power. Because patients received different immunosuppressive treatments, the repertoires may have picked up extra background noise and variability between individuals.

The V gene is TRBV27 and the J gene is TRBJ1-2; the TRBD1 assignment by TCRdb is unverifiable without DNA. The specimen sequenced was blood. The origin of this receptor is a human donor with ulcerative colitis or Crohn's disease, or a healthy co-twin of an affected twin (not recorded which). The encoded CDR3 is CASRPGPSCGYTF.